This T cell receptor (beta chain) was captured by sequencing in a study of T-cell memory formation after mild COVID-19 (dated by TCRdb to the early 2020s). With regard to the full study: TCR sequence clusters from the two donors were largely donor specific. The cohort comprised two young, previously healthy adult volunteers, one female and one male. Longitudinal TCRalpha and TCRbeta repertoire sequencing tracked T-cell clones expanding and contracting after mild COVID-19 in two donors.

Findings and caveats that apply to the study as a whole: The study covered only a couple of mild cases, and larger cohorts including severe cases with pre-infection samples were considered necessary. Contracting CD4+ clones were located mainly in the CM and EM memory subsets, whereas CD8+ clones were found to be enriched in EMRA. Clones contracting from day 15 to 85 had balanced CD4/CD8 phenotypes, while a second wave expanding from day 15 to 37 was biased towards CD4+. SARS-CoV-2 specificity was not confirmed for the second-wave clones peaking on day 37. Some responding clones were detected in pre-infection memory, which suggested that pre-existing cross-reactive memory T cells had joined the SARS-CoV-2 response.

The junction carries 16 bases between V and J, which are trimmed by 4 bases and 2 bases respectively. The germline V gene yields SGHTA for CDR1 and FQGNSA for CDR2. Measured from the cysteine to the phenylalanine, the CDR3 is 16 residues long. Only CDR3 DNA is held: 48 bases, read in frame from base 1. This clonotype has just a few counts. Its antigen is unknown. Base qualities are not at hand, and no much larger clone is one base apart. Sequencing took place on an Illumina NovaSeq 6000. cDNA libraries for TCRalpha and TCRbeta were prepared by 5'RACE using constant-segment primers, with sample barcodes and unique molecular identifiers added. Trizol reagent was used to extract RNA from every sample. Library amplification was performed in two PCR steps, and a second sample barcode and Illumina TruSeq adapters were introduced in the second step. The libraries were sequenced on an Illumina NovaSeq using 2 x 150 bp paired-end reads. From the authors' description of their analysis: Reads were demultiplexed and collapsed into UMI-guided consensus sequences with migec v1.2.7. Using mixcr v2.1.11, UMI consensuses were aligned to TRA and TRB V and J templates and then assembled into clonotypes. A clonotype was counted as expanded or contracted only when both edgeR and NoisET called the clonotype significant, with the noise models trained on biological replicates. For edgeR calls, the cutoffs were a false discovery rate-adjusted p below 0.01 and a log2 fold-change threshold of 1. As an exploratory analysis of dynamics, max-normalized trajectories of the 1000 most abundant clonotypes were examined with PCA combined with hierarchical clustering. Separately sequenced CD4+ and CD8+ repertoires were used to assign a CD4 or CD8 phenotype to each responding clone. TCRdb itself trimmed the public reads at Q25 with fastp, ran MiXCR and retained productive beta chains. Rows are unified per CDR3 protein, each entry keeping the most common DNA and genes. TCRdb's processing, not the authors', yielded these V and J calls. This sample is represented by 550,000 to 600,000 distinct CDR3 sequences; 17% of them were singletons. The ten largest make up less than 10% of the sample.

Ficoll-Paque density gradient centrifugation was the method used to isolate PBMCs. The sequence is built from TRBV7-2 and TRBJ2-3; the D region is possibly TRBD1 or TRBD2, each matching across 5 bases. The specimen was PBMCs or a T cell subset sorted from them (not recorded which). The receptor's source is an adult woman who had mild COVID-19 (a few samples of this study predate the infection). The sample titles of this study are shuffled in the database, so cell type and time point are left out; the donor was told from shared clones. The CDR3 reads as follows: CASSSMGRGVTDTQYF. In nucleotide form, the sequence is TGTGCCAGCAGCTCAATGGGACGGGGAGTCACAGATACGCAGTATTTT. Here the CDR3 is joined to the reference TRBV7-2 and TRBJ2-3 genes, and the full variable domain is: GAGVSQSPSNKVTEKGKDVELRCDPISGHTALYWYRQSLGQGLEFLIYFQGNSAPDKSGLPSDRFSAERTGGSVSTLTIQRTQQEDSAVYLCASSSMGRGVTDTQYFGPGTRLTVL.